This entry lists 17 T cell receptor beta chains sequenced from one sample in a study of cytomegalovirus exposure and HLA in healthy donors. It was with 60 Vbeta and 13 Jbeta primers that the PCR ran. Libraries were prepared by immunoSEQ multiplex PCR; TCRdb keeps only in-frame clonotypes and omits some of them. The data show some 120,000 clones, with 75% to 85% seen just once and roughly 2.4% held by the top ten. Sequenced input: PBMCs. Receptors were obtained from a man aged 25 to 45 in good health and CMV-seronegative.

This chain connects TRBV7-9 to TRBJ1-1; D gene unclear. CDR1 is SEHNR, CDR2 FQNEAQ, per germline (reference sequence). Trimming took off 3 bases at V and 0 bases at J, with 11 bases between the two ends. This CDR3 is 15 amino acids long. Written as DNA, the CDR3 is TGTGCCAGCAGCTTGCGTTCTTCAATGAACACTGAAGCTTTCTTT. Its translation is CASSLRSSMNTEAFF. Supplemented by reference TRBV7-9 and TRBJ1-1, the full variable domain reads DTGVSQNPRHKITKRGQNVTFRCDPISEHNRLYWYRQTLGQGPEFLTYFQNEAQLEKSRLLSDRFSAERPKGSFSTLEIQRTEQGDSAMYLCASSLRSSMNTEAFFGQGTRLTVV.

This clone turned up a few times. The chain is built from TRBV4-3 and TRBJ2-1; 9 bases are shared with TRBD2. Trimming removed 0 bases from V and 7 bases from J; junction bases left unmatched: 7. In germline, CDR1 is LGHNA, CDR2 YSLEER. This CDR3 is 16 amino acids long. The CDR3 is CASSQDYSGRGNEQFF. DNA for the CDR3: TGCGCCAGCAGCCAAGACTATAGCGGGAGAGGGAATGAGCAGTTCTTC.

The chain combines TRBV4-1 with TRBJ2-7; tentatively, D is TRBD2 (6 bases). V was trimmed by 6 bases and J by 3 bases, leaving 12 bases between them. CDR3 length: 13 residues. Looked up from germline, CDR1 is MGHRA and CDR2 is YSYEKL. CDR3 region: CASSMGLRYEQYF. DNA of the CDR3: TGCGCCAGCAGTATGGGACTCCGCTACGAGCAGTACTTC.

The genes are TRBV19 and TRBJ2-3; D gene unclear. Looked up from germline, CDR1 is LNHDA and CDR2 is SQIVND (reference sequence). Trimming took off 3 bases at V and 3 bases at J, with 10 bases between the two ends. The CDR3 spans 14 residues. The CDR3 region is CASSMYPATDTQYF. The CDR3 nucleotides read TGTGCCAGTAGTATGTACCCAGCGACAGATACGCAGTATTTT.

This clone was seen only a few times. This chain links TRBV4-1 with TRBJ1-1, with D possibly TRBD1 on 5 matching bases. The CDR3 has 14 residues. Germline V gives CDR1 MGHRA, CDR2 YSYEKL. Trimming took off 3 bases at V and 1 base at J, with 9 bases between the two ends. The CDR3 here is CASSQYGQNTEAFF. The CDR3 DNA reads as TGCGCCAGCAGCCAGTATGGACAGAACACTGAAGCTTTCTTT.

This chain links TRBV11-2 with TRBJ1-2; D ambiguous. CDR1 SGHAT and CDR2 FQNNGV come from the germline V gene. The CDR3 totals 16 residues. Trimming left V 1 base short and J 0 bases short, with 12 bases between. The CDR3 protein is CASSLGRGSANYGYTF. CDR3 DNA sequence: TGTGCCAGCAGCTTAGGGAGAGGTAGTGCTAACTATGGCTACACCTTC.

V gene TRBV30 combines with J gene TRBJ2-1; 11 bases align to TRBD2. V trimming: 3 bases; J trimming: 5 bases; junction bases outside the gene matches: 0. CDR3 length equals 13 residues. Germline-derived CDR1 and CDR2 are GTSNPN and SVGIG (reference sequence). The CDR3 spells CAWRTSGDNEQFF. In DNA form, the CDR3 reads TGTGCCTGGAGGACTAGCGGGGACAATGAGCAGTTCTTC.

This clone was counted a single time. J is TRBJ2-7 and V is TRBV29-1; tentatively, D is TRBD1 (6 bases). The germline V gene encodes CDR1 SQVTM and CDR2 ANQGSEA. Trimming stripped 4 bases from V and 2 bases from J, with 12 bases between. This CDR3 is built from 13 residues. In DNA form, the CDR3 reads TGCAGCGTTGCCAGGACAGCTACCTACGAGCAGTACTTC. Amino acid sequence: CSVARTATYEQYF.

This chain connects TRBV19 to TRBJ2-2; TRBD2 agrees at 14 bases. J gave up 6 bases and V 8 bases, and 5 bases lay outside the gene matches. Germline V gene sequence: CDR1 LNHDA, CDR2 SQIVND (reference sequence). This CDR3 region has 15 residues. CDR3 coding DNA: TGTGCCAGTCTGGGGACTAGCGGGAGCCCCGGGGAGCTGTTTTTT. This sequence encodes CASLGTSGSPGELFF.

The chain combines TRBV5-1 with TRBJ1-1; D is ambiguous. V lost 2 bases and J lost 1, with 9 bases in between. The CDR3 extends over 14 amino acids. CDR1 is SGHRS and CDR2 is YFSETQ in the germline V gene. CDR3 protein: CASSLLNRNTEAFF. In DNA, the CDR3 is TGCGCCAGCAGCTTACTTAACAGGAACACTGAAGCTTTCTTT.

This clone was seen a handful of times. CDR3: CATQIRGQPQHF. The CDR3 DNA is TGTGCCACCCAAATTCGGGGTCAGCCCCAGCATTTT. The rearrangement uses TRBV28 and TRBJ1-5; D is unresolved. Trimming stripped 10 bases from V and 6 bases from J, with 13 bases between. Germline V gives CDR1 MDHEN, CDR2 SYDVKM. The CDR3 is 12 amino acids.

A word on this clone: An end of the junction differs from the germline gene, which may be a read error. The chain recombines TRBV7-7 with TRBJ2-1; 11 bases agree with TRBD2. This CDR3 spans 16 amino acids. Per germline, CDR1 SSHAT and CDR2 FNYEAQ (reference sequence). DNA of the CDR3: TGTGCTAGCAGCTTAGGGCTAGCGGGAGGACACAATGAGCAGTTCTTC. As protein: CASSLGLAGGHNEQFF.

The CDR3: CASSLDGSGVWNEQYF. The CDR3 DNA follows: TGTGCCAGCAGCTTAGATGGTTCAGGGGTCTGGAACGAGCAGTACTTC. The rearrangement links TRBV11-2 to TRBJ2-7; a weak D match, TRBD1 (6 bases). Germline V gene sequence: CDR1 SGHAT, CDR2 FQNNGV. Trimming shortened V by 0 bases and J by 5 bases, and 17 bases separated the two germline ends. This CDR3 is built from 16 residues. The variable domain in full, completed from reference TRBV11-2 and TRBJ2-7, reads EAGVAQSPRYKIIEKRQSVAFWCNPISGHATLYWYQQILGQGPKLLIQFQNNGVVDDSQLPKDRFSAERLKGVDSTLKIQPAKLEDSAVYLCASSLDGSGVWNEQYFGPGTRLTVT.

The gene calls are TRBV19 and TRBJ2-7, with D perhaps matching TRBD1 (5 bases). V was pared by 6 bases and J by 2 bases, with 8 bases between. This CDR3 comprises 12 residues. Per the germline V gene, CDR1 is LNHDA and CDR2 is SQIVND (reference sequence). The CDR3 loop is CASRDTAYEQYF. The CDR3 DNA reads TGTGCCAGTAGGGACACTGCCTACGAGCAGTACTTC.

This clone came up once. CDR3 sequence reads: CASSPRGVDYGYTF. The CDR3 DNA follows: TGTGCCAGCAGCCCCCGGGGGGTAGACTATGGCTACACCTTC. V usage is TRBV9 and J usage is TRBJ1-2, with a possible D match to TRBD1 (5 bases). CDR1 is SGDLS and CDR2 is YYNGEE in the germline V gene. Trimming pared 4 bases from V and 3 bases from J, leaving 13 bases between. The CDR3 length is 14 residues. Using reference TRBV9 and TRBJ1-2 for the parts outside the CDR3, the full variable domain is DSGVTQTPKHLITATGQRVTLRCSPRSGDLSVYWYQQSLDQGLQFLIQYYNGEERAKGNILERFSAQQFPDLHSELNLSSLELGDSALYFCASSPRGVDYGYTFGSGTRLTVV.

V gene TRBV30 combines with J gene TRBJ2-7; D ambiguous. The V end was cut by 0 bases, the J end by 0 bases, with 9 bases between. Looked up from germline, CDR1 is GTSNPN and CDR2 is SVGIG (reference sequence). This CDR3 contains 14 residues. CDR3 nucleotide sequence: TGTGCCTGGAGTGTTCTACGAGACTCCTACGAGCAGTACTTC. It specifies CAWSVLRDSYEQYF.

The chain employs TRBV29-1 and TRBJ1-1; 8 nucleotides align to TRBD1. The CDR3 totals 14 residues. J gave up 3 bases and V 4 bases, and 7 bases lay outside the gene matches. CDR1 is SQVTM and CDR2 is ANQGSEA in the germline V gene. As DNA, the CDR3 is TGCAGCGTTGGAAAGGACAGGGTTGACACTGAAGCTTTCTTT. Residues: CSVGKDRVDTEAFF.